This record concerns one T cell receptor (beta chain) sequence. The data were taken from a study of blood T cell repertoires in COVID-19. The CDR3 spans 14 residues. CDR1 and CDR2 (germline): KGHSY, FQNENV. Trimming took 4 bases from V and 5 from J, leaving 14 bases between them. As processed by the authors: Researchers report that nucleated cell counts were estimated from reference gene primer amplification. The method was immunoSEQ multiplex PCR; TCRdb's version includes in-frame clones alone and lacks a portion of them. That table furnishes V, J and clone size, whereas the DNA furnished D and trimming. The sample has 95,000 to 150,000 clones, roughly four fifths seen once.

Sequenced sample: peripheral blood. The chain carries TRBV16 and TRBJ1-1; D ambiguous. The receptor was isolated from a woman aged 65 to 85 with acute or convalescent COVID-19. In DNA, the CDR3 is TGTGCCAGCAGCCCTCAGAGCTACGGGACTGAAGCTTTCTTT. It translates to CASSPQSYGTEAFF.